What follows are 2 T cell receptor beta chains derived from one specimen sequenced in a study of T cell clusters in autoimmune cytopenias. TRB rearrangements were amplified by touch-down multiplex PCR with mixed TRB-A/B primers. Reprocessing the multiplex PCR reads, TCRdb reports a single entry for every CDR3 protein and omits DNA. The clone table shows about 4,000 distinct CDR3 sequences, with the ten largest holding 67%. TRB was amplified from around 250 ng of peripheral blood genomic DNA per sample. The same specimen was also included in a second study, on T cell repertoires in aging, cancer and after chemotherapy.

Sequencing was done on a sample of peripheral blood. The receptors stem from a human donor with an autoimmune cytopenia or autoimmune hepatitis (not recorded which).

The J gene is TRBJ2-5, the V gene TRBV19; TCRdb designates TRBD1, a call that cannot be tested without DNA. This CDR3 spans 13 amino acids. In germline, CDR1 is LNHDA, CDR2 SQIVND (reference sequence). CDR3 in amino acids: CASNRANQETQYF.

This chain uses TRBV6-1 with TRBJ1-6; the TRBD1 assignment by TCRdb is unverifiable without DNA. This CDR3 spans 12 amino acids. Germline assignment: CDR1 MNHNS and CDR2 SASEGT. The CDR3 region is CASRGQYSPLHF.